This is a list of T cell receptor beta chains from one sample in a study of blood T cell repertoires in COVID-19. TCRdb's table, derived via immunoSEQ multiplex PCR, lists solely in-frame clones and lacks some. The data contain fewer than 60,000 clones, roughly 88% of them singletons. The sample comprised peripheral blood. The receptors here all came from a man aged 25 to 40 with COVID-19, enrolled during active disease. Both conserved end residues are part of each CDR3. Each record gives: D gene, clone size, J gene, V gene, CDR3 DNA, CDR3 protein. A D gene is named only where the DNA matches it firmly. The size of a clone is reported for some rows only, either as once, few or many, or as a class for expanded clones.

D: -
size: few
J: TRBJ2-6
V: TRBV6-2/TRBV6-3
DNA: TGTGCCAGCAGTTACGTACAGGGAAGGTGGTCTGGGGCCAACGTCCTGACTTTC
CDR3: CASSYVQGRWSGANVLTF

D: TRBD2
size: -
J: TRBJ2-1
V: TRBV6-4
DNA: TGTGCCAGCAGTGACGGCGGGACTAGCGGTTACAATGAGCAGTTCTTC
CDR3: CASSDGGTSGYNEQFF

D: -
size: few
J: TRBJ2-4
V: TRBV7-9
DNA: TGTGCCAGCAGCTCCAACAGGGTTTACATTCAGTACTTC
CDR3: CASSSNRVYIQYF

D: -
size: -
J: TRBJ2-7
V: TRBV28
DNA: TGTGCCAGCAGTTTACCGAGGGCTCCTTACGAGCAGTACTTC
CDR3: CASSLPRAPYEQYF

D: -
size: -
J: TRBJ2-3
V: TRBV11-1
DNA: TGTGCCAGCAGCCCCCGTCAGCGGTCTAGCACAGATACGCAGTATTTT
CDR3: CASSPRQRSSTDTQYF

D: TRBD2
size: medium-sized
J: TRBJ2-3
V: TRBV7-6
DNA: TGTGCCAGCAAGGGGACTAGCGGGCACGGCACAGATACGCAGTATTTT
CDR3: CASKGTSGHGTDTQYF

D: -
size: -
J: TRBJ2-3
V: TRBV28
DNA: TGTGCCAGCAGTTTAACAGATTATACGCAGTATTTT
CDR3: CASSLTDYTQYF

D: TRBD1
size: -
J: TRBJ2-7
V: TRBV19
DNA: TGTGCCAGTGGGCCCACCATCGGGACAGGGGTCCACGAGCAGTACTTC
CDR3: CASGPTIGTGVHEQYF

D: -
size: -
J: TRBJ2-5
V: TRBV27
DNA: TGTGCCAGCAGTTTGTCCCGGTGGGAGGAGACCCAGTACTTC
CDR3: CASSLSRWEETQYF

D: TRBD2
size: -
J: TRBJ2-7
V: TRBV6-5
DNA: TGTGCCAGCAGCCCGTCGCCTAGCGGAACCTACGAGCAGTACTTC
CDR3: CASSPSPSGTYEQYF

D: -
size: -
J: TRBJ1-2
V: TRBV5-6
DNA: TGTGCCAGCAGATTCGGGACTTTCTATGGCTACACCTTC
CDR3: CASRFGTFYGYTF

D: -
size: -
J: TRBJ2-7
V: TRBV11-2
DNA: TGTGCCAGCAGCCGTAACTACGAGCAGTACTTC
CDR3: CASSRNYEQYF

D: -
size: few
J: TRBJ1-5
V: TRBV12-3/TRBV12-4
DNA: TGTGCCAGCAGTTCGGGGTTGGCCCAGCATTTT
CDR3: CASSSGLAQHF

D: TRBD1
size: -
J: TRBJ2-5
V: TRBV28
DNA: TGTGCCAGCAGTCCCGGGACAGGCCAGTACTTC
CDR3: CASSPGTGQYF

D: -
size: -
J: TRBJ2-1
V: TRBV28
DNA: TGTGCCAGCAGTCCTATGGTTGGGGGGGCGGAAGGTGGTGAGCAGTTCTTC
CDR3: CASSPMVGGAEGGEQFF

D: TRBD1
size: few
J: TRBJ1-2
V: TRBV11-2
DNA: TGTGCCAGCAGCGGGCCCGGGACAGAGGTTCGTGGCTACACCTTC
CDR3: CASSGPGTEVRGYTF

D: TRBD1
size: -
J: TRBJ2-6
V: TRBV5-6
DNA: TGTGCCAGCAGCTCACAGGGGGACTCTGGGGCCAACGTCCTGACTTTC
CDR3: CASSSQGDSGANVLTF

D: -
size: few
J: TRBJ2-1
V: TRBV19
DNA: TGTGCCAGTAGTATGGAGACAGCTTATCCTTCCAATGAGCAGTTCTTC
CDR3: CASSMETAYPSNEQFF

D: TRBD1
size: -
J: TRBJ1-1
V: TRBV6-5
DNA: TGTGCCAGCAGCTGGGACAGAACTAACACTGAAGCTTTCTTT
CDR3: CASSWDRTNTEAFF

D: TRBD1
size: -
J: TRBJ1-1
V: TRBV5-1
DNA: TGCGCCAGCAGCGTCTCTGGACAGGAGAACACTGAAGCTTTCTTT
CDR3: CASSVSGQENTEAFF

D: TRBD2
size: -
J: TRBJ2-5
V: TRBV15
DNA: TGTGCCACCAGCCCCGGGACTAGCGGAACCTGGGCCCAGTACTTC
CDR3: CATSPGTSGTWAQYF